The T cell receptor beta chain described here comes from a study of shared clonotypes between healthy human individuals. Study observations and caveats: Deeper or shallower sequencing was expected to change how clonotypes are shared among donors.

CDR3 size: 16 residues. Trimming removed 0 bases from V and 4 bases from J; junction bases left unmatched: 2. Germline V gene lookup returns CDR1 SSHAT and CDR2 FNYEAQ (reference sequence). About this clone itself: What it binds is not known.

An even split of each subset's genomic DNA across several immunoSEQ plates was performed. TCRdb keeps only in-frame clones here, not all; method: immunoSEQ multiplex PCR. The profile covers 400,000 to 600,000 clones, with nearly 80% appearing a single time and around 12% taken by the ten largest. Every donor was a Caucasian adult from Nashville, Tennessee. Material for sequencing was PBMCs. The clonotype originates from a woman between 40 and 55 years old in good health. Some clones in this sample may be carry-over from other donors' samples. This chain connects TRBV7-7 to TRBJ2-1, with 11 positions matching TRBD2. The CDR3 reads CASSLAGTSGYNEQFF. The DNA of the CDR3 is TGTGCCAGCAGCTTAGCTGGGACTAGCGGTTACAATGAGCAGTTCTTC.